Listed below are T cell receptor beta chains from one sample, sequenced in a study of cytomegalovirus exposure and HLA in healthy donors. The repertoire was sequenced with immunoSEQ multiplex PCR; TCRdb's copy has only in-frame clones and lacks some. The sample shows about 140,000 clones, roughly 75% of them seen only once. Sequenced input: PBMCs. The source is a man in his late teens or twenties in good health and CMV-seropositive. CDR3s include the opening cysteine and the closing phenylalanine or tryptophan. A D gene is named only where the DNA matches it firmly. Only some rows state a clone size, as once, few, many or a class for expanded clones.

>TRBD2|TRBV4-1|.|TRBJ2-1
TGCGCCAGCAGCCAAGATCGAGCGGGAGGGGATGAGCAGTTCTTC
CASSQDRAGGDEQFF
>.|TRBV6-6|.|TRBJ1-5
TGTGCCAGCAGTTACTCGATTCCGGGGAAGAATCAGCCCCAGCATTTT
CASSYSIPGKNQPQHF
>.|TRBV14|.|TRBJ2-7
TGTGCCAGCAGCCTCCTGGGGGATTACAGGGCACAGACCTACGAGCAGTACTTC
CASSLLGDYRAQTYEQYF
>.|TRBV10-3|.|TRBJ1-5
TGTGCCATCAGTGAGGCGGACACGGGAGGACAGCCCCAGCATTTT
CAISEADTGGQPQHF
>TRBD1|TRBV5-1|.|TRBJ1-5
TGCGCCAGCAGCTTGGGGACAGGGAGGACTCAGCCCCAGCATTTT
CASSLGTGRTQPQHF
>TRBD2|TRBV28|.|TRBJ2-7
TGTGCCAGCTGCAGCGGGAGAGAAGAGCAGTACTTC
CASCSGREEQYF
>TRBD1|TRBV5-1|.|TRBJ1-2
TGCGCCAGCAGCCCCCAACCAGACAGGGGGCATGGCTACACCTTC
CASSPQPDRGHGYTF
>TRBD1|TRBV27|.|TRBJ1-5
TGTGCCAGCAGCGCCCGGGACAGGGACAATCAGCCCCAGCATTTT
CASSARDRDNQPQHF
>TRBD2|TRBV29-1|.|TRBJ2-7
TGCAGCGTCGGGGGGGTCGTGGGCGAGCAGTACTTC
CSVGGVVGEQYF
>.|TRBV5-1|.|TRBJ1-1
TGCGCCAGCAGCTTGGAGACAGGATACAACACTGAAGCTTTCTTT
CASSLETGYNTEAFF
>TRBD2|TRBV5-1|.|TRBJ2-1
TGCGCCAGCAGCTTAACTAGCGGGAGGGCCCGTTGGTCTGGAGATGAGCAGTTCTTC
CASSLTSGRARWSGDEQFF
>.|TRBV18|.|TRBJ2-1
TGTGCCAGCTCCCCGGGACTGAAGGGCAATGAGCAGTTCTTC
CASSPGLKGNEQFF
>.|TRBV5-6|.|TRBJ1-1
TGTGCCAGCAGCGTACACGGCCGGGCTGAAGCTTTCTTT
CASSVHGRAEAFF
>.|TRBV28|.|TRBJ1-1
TGTGCCAGCAGTTTTCAGGACACTGAAGCTTTCTTT
CASSFQDTEAFF
>.|TRBV20-1|.|TRBJ2-5
TGCAGCCCCAACCAAGAGACCCAGTACTTC
CSPNQETQYF
>.|TRBV2|few|TRBJ2-7
TGTGCCAGCAGTGACAGCTCCTACGAGCAGTACTTC
CASSDSSYEQYF
>TRBD1|TRBV13|.|TRBJ1-1
TGTGCCAGCAGCTTCAACAGGGGGCCCACTGAAGCTTTCTTT
CASSFNRGPTEAFF
>TRBD1|TRBV7-9|.|TRBJ2-7
TGTTCCAGCAGCTTAGGATCGGAGACAGGGTGGTCCTACGAGCAGTACTTC
CSSSLGSETGWSYEQYF
>.|TRBV5-5|.|TRBJ2-7
TGTGCCAGCAGCTTGGCAGGGTCGCACGAGCAGTACTTC
CASSLAGSHEQYF
>TRBD1|TRBV7-9|.|TRBJ2-1
TGTGCCAGCATCCTCCGGGACAGGCCCTACAATGAGCAGTTCTTC
CASILRDRPYNEQFF
>TRBD1|TRBV18|.|TRBJ1-5
TGTGCCAGCTCACCTACCCGGGACAGGGTTGGTCAGCCCCAGCATTTT
CASSPTRDRVGQPQHF
>.|TRBV7-9|.|TRBJ1-1
TGTTCCAGCAGAGCCGACAGCATGAACACTGAAGCTTTCTTT
CSSRADSMNTEAFF
>.|TRBV9|.|TRBJ2-7
TGTGCCAGCAGCGTAGGTGGCAGGGACTTCCCCGAGCAGTACTTC
CASSVGGRDFPEQYF
>TRBD2|TRBV7-9|.|TRBJ2-7
TGTGCCAGCAGCGAAGCGGGAGGGTTGTCCGAGCAGTACTTC
CASSEAGGLSEQYF
>TRBD1|TRBV7-6|.|TRBJ1-6
TGTGCCAGCAGCTTAGGCGGGGGACAGGTGGATTCACCCCTCCACTTT
CASSLGGGQVDSPLHF
>TRBD2|TRBV10-2|few|TRBJ2-1
TGCGCCAGCAGCACCTCTGCGGGAGGGCACAATGAGCAGTTCTTC
CASSTSAGGHNEQFF
>TRBD2|TRBV6-4|.|TRBJ2-3
TGTGCCAGCAGTGACTCAGCGACTAGCGGGAGGGATACGCAGTATTTT
CASSDSATSGRDTQYF
>TRBD2|TRBV11-1|.|TRBJ2-1
TGTGCCAGCAGCTCTAGCGGGAGGGCCTATGAGCAGTTCTTC
CASSSSGRAYEQFF
>TRBD2|TRBV2|few|TRBJ2-1
TGTGCCAGCAGTAGCGCCGGGACTAAGGTTGAGCAGTTCTTC
CASSSAGTKVEQFF
>TRBD1|TRBV11-2|.|TRBJ2-7
TGTGCCAGCAGCCGGAGCGGGACAGGGGTTCGCGAGCAGTACTTC
CASSRSGTGVREQYF
>TRBD2|TRBV29-1|.|TRBJ2-1
TGCAGCGTTGAGGGGGGAGGGAGTCCTGTCAATGAGCAGTTCTTC
CSVEGGGSPVNEQFF
>.|TRBV18|few|TRBJ2-1
TGTGCCAGCTCACCACGGGGGGCCACGGGGGGAGTCCTCAATGAGCAGTTCTTC
CASSPRGATGGVLNEQFF
>TRBD1|TRBV2|.|TRBJ2-5
TGTGCCAGCAGCACACAGGGGCTCGACTTGGAGACCCAGTACTTC
CASSTQGLDLETQYF
>.|TRBV2|.|TRBJ1-4
TGTGCCAGCAGTTGGACGCAGGGTAGAGAAAAACTGTTTTTT
CASSWTQGREKLFF
>.|TRBV21-1|few|TRBJ2-2
.
CASPRWADGTNTGELFF
>TRBD1|TRBV4-1|few|TRBJ1-1
TGCGCCAGCGAGGAAATAGGCCGGACAGGGATGAAGAAGACTGAAGCTTTCTTT
CASEEIGRTGMKKTEAFF
>.|TRBV2|.|TRBJ1-1
TGTGCCAGCAGTCTCAGGGTATTGAACACTGAAGCTTTCTTT
CASSLRVLNTEAFF
>TRBD1|TRBV28|.|TRBJ2-3
TGTGCCAGCAGTTCTATCGACAGGGGGCAGGGGGATACGCAGTATTTT
CASSSIDRGQGDTQYF
>.|TRBV5-1|.|TRBJ2-7
TGCGCCAGCAGCCCCGGTATTCACGAGCAGTACTTC
CASSPGIHEQYF
>.|TRBV27|.|TRBJ2-6
.
CATAETSTFGANVLTF
>TRBD1|TRBV30|.|TRBJ1-1
TGTGCCTGGGGGCAGGGGGCAGGCACTGAAGCTTTCTTT
CAWGQGAGTEAFF
>TRBD2|TRBV6-5|.|TRBJ2-1
TGTGCCAGCAGTTTACTAGCGGGAGAGTCCTACAATGAGCAGTTCTTC
CASSLLAGESYNEQFF